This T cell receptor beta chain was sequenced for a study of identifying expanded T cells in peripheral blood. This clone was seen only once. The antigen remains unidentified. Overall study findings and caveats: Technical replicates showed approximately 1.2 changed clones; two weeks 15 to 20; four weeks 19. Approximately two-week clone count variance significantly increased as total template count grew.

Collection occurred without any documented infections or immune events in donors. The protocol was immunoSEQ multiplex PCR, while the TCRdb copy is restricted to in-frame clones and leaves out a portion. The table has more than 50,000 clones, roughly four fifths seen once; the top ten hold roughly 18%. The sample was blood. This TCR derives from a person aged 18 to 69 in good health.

CDR3 residues: CAWSAGTGPDTQYF. In DNA form, the CDR3 reads TGTGCCTGGAGTGCCGGGACAGGGCCAGATACGCAGTATTTT. The chain joins TRBV30 to TRBJ2-3; TRBD1 agrees at 9 bases. V was pared by 1 base and J by 4 bases, with 3 bases of the junction left unmatched. Germline values: CDR1 GTSNPN, CDR2 SVGIG (reference sequence). The CDR3 extends over 14 amino acids.